This TCR beta chain comes out of a study of T-cell memory formation after mild COVID-19. Study conclusions and caveats: Pre-infection memory showed some responding clones, and this suggested that cross-reactive memory joined. Among CD4+ contracting clones, most were CM and EM, and CD8+ ones EMRA. What remained unconfirmed was the SARS-CoV-2 specificity of second-wave clones peaking on day 37.

Constant-segment primers were used for 5'RACE, and the resulting TCR alpha and TCR beta cDNA libraries carried sample barcodes and UMIs. MiXCR, applied by TCRdb to the 5' RACE reads, yields one record per CDR3 protein. The data show 560,000 or so distinct CDR3 sequences, 17% seen once. This clonotype came up a few times. Its target is not known. The sample was PBMCs or a T cell subset sorted from them (not recorded which). The TCR sequence derives from an adult woman who had mild COVID-19 (a few samples of this study predate the infection). Cell type and time point are not known.

CDR3 nucleotide sequence: TGTGCCAGCAACCTCAAAGCGTTTCAGAACACCGGGGAGCTGTTTTTT. As protein: CASNLKAFQNTGELFF. The chain uses TRBV11-2 and TRBJ2-2; D ambiguous. Trimming stripped 7 bases from V and 1 base from J, with 16 bases between. Germline V lookup: CDR1 SGHAT, CDR2 FQNNGV. There are 16 residues in the CDR3. Together with reference TRBV11-2 and TRBJ2-2, the CDR3 gives the full variable domain: EAGVAQSPRYKIIEKRQSVAFWCNPISGHATLYWYQQILGQGPKLLIQFQNNGVVDDSQLPKDRFSAERLKGVDSTLKIQPAKLEDSAVYLCASNLKAFQNTGELFFGEGSRLTVL.